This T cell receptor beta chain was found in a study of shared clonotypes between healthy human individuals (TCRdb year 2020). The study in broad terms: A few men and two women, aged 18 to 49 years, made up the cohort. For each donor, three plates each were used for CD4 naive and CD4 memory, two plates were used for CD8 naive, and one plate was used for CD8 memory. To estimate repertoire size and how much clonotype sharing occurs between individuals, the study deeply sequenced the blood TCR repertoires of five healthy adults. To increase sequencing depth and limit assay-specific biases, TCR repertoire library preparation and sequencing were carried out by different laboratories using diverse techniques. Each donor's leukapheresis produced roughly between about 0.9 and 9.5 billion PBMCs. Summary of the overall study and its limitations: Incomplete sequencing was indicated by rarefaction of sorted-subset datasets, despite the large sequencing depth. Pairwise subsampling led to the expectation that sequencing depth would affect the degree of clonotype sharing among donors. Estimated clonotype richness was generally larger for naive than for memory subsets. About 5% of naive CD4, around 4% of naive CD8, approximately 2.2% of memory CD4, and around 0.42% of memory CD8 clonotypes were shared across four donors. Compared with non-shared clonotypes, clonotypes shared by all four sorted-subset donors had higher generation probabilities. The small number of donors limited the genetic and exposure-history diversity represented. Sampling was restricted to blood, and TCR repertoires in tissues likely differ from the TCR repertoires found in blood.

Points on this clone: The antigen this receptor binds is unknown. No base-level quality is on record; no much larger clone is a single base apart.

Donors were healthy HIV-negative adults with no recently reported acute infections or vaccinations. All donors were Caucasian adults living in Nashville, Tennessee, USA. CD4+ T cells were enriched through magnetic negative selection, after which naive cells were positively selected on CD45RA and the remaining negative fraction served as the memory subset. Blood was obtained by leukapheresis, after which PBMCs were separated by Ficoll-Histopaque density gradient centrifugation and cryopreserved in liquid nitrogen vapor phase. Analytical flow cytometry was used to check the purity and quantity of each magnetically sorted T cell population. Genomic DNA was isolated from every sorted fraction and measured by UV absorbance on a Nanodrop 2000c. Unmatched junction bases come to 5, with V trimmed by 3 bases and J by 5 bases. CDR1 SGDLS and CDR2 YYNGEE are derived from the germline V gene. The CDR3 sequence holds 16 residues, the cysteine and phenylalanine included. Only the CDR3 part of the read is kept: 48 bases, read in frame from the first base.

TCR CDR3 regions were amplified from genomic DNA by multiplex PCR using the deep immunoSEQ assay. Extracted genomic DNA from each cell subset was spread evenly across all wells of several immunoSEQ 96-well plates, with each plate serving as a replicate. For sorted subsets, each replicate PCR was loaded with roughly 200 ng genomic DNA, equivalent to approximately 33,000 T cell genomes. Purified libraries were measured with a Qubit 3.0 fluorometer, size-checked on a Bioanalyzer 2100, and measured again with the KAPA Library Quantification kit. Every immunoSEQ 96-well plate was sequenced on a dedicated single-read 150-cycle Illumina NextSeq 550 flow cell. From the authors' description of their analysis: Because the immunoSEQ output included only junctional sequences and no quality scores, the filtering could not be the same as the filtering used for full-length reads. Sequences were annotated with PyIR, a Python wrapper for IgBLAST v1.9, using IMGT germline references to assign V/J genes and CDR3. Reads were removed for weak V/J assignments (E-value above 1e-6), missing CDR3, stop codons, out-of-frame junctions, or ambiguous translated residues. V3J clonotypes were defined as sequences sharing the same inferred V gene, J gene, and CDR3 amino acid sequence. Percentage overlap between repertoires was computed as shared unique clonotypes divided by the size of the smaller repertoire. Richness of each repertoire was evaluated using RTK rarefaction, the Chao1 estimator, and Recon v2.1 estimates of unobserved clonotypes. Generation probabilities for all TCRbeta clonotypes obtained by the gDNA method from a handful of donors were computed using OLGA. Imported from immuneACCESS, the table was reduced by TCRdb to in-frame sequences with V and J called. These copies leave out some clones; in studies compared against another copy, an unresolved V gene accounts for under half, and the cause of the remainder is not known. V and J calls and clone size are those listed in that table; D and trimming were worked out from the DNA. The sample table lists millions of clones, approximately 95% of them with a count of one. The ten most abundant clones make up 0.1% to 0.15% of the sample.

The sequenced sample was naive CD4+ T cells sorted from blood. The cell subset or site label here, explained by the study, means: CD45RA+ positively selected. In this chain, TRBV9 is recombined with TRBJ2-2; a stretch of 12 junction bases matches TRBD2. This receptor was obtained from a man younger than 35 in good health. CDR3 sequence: CASSASTSGSTGELFF. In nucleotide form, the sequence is TGTGCCAGCAGCGCTTCGACTAGCGGGAGTACCGGGGAGCTGTTTTTT.